The 8 T cell receptor beta chains below were found in one sample sequenced in a study of blood T cell repertoires in COVID-19. This table comes from immunoSEQ multiplex PCR, and its TCRdb copy is limited to in-frame clones, with some not included. There are 170,000 or so clones in the sample; 80% to 90% occur only once, and about 1.9% lies in the top ten. What was sequenced was peripheral blood. These receptors came from a man younger than 30 who had recovered from COVID-19.

V gene TRBV19 combines with J gene TRBJ1-1; D remains ambiguous. The V end lost 6 bases, the J end lost 0 bases, and 8 bases lay between the germline ends. The CDR3 is 13 amino acids. Germline CDR1 and CDR2: LNHDA and SQIVND (reference sequence). The CDR3 region is CASSTVMNTEAFF. CDR3 DNA: TGTGCCAGTAGCACGGTCATGAACACTGAAGCTTTCTTT.

The J gene is TRBJ1-2, the V gene TRBV6-2 or TRBV6-3, with a possible D match to TRBD1 (6 bases). This CDR3 spans 16 amino acids. Germline CDR1 is MNHEY and CDR2 is SVGEGT. The V gene lost 5 bases and the J gene lost 3 bases, with 19 bases spanning the gap. CDR3 in DNA: TGTGCCAGCAGTAGGTCGTTGGGGGCCTGGGACTATGGCTACACCTTC. Its translation: CASSRSLGAWDYGYTF.

This chain connects TRBV9 to TRBJ2-7, with 9 bases identical to TRBD1. Germline lookup yields CDR1 SGDLS and CDR2 YYNGEE. This CDR3 is 15 amino acids long. Losses at the gene ends were 0 bases for V and 3 bases for J; bases not matched to a gene: 4. CDR3 in amino acids: CASSVGQGVVYEQYF. In DNA form, the CDR3 reads TGTGCCAGCAGCGTAGGACAGGGGGTGGTCTACGAGCAGTACTTC.

The gene calls are TRBV2 and TRBJ1-2; 8 bases align to TRBD1. Trimming took 7 bases from V and 5 from J; bases not matched to a gene: 15. Germline V lookup: CDR1 SNHLY, CDR2 FYNNEI. The CDR3 is made up of 16 amino acids. CDR3 nucleotide sequence: TGTGCCAGCACTCGGGGAAGAACAGGGGGGGAATATGGCTACACCTTC. Its protein product is CASTRGRTGGEYGYTF. The full variable domain, in which reference TRBV2 and TRBJ1-2 provide the parts outside the CDR3, is EPEVTQTPSHQVTQMGQEVILRCVPISNHLYFYWYRQILGQKVEFLVSFYNNEISEKSEIFDDQFSVERPDGSNFTLKIRSTKLEDSAMYFCASTRGRTGGEYGYTFGSGTRLTVV.

The chain has TRBV30 and TRBJ2-3; 11 bases align to TRBD2. The CDR3 has 13 amino acids. The V gene's germline CDR1 is GTSNPN and CDR2 SVGIG (reference sequence). The J segment lost 4 bases and the V segment lost 7 bases, leaving 4 bases of the junction unmatched. As DNA, the CDR3 is TGTGCCTCCCGACTAGCGGGATCAGATACGCAGTATTTT. It specifies CASRLAGSDTQYF.

CDR3 residues: CASSSAAGSPYEQYF. DNA for the CDR3: TGTGCCAGCAGCTCCGCCGCGGGGTCTCCCTACGAGCAGTACTTC. The chain recombines TRBV7-3 with TRBJ2-7; D may be TRBD2 (6 bases). The CDR3 loop spans 15 amino acids. V was shortened by 4 bases and J by 2 bases, with 15 bases between the two germline ends. Germline lookup yields CDR1 SGHTA and CDR2 FQGTGA.

The V gene is TRBV27, the J gene TRBJ2-7; D unresolved. Looked up from germline, CDR1 is MNHEY and CDR2 is SMNVEV (reference sequence). CDR3 length: 15 residues. Trimming cost V 2 bases and J 4 bases, with 15 bases left between them. In DNA form, the CDR3 reads TGTGCCAGCAGTTTAGTCGGTTGGAGCCCGTACGAGCAGTACTTC. This encodes CASSLVGWSPYEQYF.

This clone was seen a single time. The chain recombines TRBV6-6 with TRBJ2-1; no firm D call. Trimming cost V 7 bases and J 9 bases, with 7 bases left between them. The CDR3 covers 10 residues. The V gene's germline CDR1 is MNHNY and CDR2 SVGAGI (reference sequence). The CDR3 spells CASNRGEQFF. CDR3 DNA sequence: TGTGCCAGCAACCGCGGTGAGCAGTTCTTC.